This is a list of T cell receptor beta chains from one sample in a study of CD8 T cells in ankylosing spondylitis. TCRdb analysed the 5' RACE reads with MiXCR anew, one entry per CDR3 protein. Of 750,000 to 850,000 distinct CDR3 sequences listed, 12% are singletons. The sample taken for sequencing was blood, either unsorted or a sorted T cell fraction (not recorded which). The source is a male donor with ankylosing spondylitis. Each CDR3 is given with its conserved first and last residue. Each record gives: D gene, V gene, clone size, J gene, CDR3 protein, CDR3 DNA. The D gene is left open where the match is weak. Clone size appears in some rows only: once, few, many, or a class for an expanded clone.

d_gene: -
v_gene: TRBV12-2
abundance: -
j_gene: TRBJ2-6
CDR3aa: CASRWNRGSGANVLTF
CDR3nt: TGTGCAAGTCGCTGGAACCGGGGCTCTGGGGCCAACGTCCTGACTTTC

d_gene: -
v_gene: TRBV30
abundance: many
j_gene: TRBJ1-1
CDR3aa: CAWSPQGITEAFF
CDR3nt: TGTGCCTGGAGTCCCCAGGGCATCACTGAAGCTTTCTTT

d_gene: TRBD1
v_gene: TRBV29-1
abundance: -
j_gene: TRBJ2-7
CDR3aa: CSVAVTGDEQYF
CDR3nt: TGCAGCGTGGCCGTTACAGGGGACGAGCAGTACTTC

d_gene: -
v_gene: TRBV24-1
abundance: many
j_gene: TRBJ1-1
CDR3aa: CATSDLTETEAFF
CDR3nt: TGTGCCACCAGTGATTTAACGGAGACTGAAGCTTTCTTT

d_gene: -
v_gene: TRBV6-6
abundance: few
j_gene: TRBJ1-2
CDR3aa: CASSHRTYGYTF
CDR3nt: TGTGCCAGCAGTCACCGAACCTATGGCTACACCTTC

d_gene: TRBD1
v_gene: TRBV5-1
abundance: many
j_gene: TRBJ2-7
CDR3aa: CASSLADRASYEQYF
CDR3nt: TGCGCCAGCAGCTTGGCGGACAGGGCTTCCTACGAGCAGTACTTC

d_gene: TRBD1
v_gene: TRBV18
abundance: -
j_gene: TRBJ2-3
CDR3aa: CASRDSVSTDTQYF
CDR3nt: TGTGCCAGTCGGGACAGTGTGAGCACAGATACGCAGTATTTT

d_gene: -
v_gene: TRBV12-3/TRBV12-4
abundance: -
j_gene: TRBJ1-1
CDR3aa: CASRPWGGSPGNTEAFF
CDR3nt: TGTGCCAGCAGGCCTTGGGGGGGTAGTCCAGGGAACACTGAAGCCTTCTTT

d_gene: -
v_gene: TRBV4-2
abundance: many
j_gene: TRBJ1-1
CDR3aa: CASSQDPGWTEAFF
CDR3nt: TGTGCCAGCAGCCAAGACCCAGGGTGGACTGAAGCTTTCTTT

d_gene: -
v_gene: TRBV3-1
abundance: -
j_gene: TRBJ2-5
CDR3aa: CASSPSGGGETQYF
CDR3nt: TGTGCCAGCAGCCCCAGTGGGGGTGGAGAGACCCAGTACTTC